Described below is a single T cell receptor beta chain sequence and its context. Which antigen it targets is not known. These data belong to a study of cytomegalovirus exposure and HLA in healthy donors (dated by TCRdb to between 2016 and 2019). For context, the study as a whole: In an earlier analysis of 587 of the donors, 276 Gb of sequence data and 90 million to 120 million unique TCR beta sequences from about 190 million T cells were reported. Roughly 290 gigabases of sequencing data and 70 million to 100 million unique TCR sequences made up an early release that covered approximately 700 HLA-typed donors. Among the roughly 400 genotyped donors, around 81% belonged to the genetic ancestry cluster associated with self-reported Caucasian donors. The study aimed to test whether signatures of past pathogen exposure could be identified by cataloging public T cell receptors. The T cell repertoires of 666 subjects were profiled by immunosequencing and related to cytomegalovirus serostatus. A separate validation cohort of about 110 different subjects was used in addition to the roughly 720-subject first cohort. The study combined high-throughput TCR immunosequencing, statistical association of individual TCRs with disease status, and machine learning to predict cytomegalovirus infection status. To study patterns of TCR occurrence, a later analysis re-analyzed previously published TCR beta repertoires from just over 650 donors and added high-resolution HLA genotyping. In the later analysis, no new phenotypic data were used to find candidate immune exposures; instead, reliance was placed on TCR beta sequences and their occurrence across donors. In an earlier analysis of 500 to 650 of the donors, high-throughput TCR beta sequencing was used to judge whether each TCR beta V gene segment behaved as functional or pseudogenic. Alongside the repertoire data, information on donor age, sex, ethnicity and CMV serostatus was compiled. In a later genetic analysis, genome-wide SNP genotypes for 398 of the 666 donors were used, and that subset was treated as a discovery cohort. All discovery cohort repertoires had been generated using a single sequencing platform. HLA typing covered class I and class II loci at four-digit resolution. The number of typed donors differed by locus: roughly 620-630 for A, B, C, DRB1 and DQB1; 522 for DQA1; 606 for DPA1; and roughly 490 for DPB1. Several DR-DQ haplotypes were treated as single units for association and clustering because of strong linkage in the cohort. Across 300 to 400 genotyped donors of the cohort, an average of approximately 200,000 unique TCR beta nucleotide sequences per donor were sequenced, and roughly 18% of those sequences were non-productive.

The study at large found these results: While some public TCRs were present in many individuals, most TCR sequences turned up only very rarely across donors. Roughly uniform sequencing depth across donors was assumed in presence/absence analyses, although this assumption may not hold. Some IMGT-functional V segments, including TRBV6-2 and TRBV6-3, could not be distinguished by the 87-base-pair reads and were therefore excluded. A later analysis found that HLA-associated TCR beta chains were more clonally expanded and had lower generation probabilities than equally common non-associated chains. Because HLA typing was unavailable for some donors at each locus, only the typed subset was used in association tests. Because counts were too low, about 15 rarely observed V segments, including chromosome 9 orphons, were left out of the earlier analysis of 500 to 650 of the donors. The only immune exposure information available for the cohort was CMV serostatus. A later analysis found that most CMV-associated TCR beta chains appeared HLA-restricted, with HLA associations seemingly driven largely by CMV exposure. A total of roughly 160 TCR beta chains were listed by the study as associated with cytomegalovirus. Linkage disequilibrium might explain the correlated functional status among segregating V segments, but an unknown experimental factor could not be ruled out. V-gene and J-gene trimming of TCR beta chains was associated with a missense DCLRE1C variant in a later genetic analysis, and the association was replicated in an independent cohort. Only TCR beta chains were sequenced in this cohort, and the absence of alpha or paired-chain data limited detectable features. In a later analysis, several top co-occurrence clusters were reported to appear linked to parvovirus B19, influenza, CMV and Epstein-Barr virus. In an earlier analysis of 587 of the donors, most TCR beta V segments appeared in productive rearrangements about 90% or about 30% of the time, broadly matching IMGT annotations. When HLA alleles, especially DR and DQ, strongly co-occurred, TCR associations were difficult to assign to individual alleles. According to a later genetic analysis, donors in an Asian-associated ancestry cluster had fewer N-insertions in productive TCRs than the approximately 610-donor mean. A later analysis associated some 17,000 TCR beta sequences with specific HLA alleles at a false discovery rate of 0.05. The authors suggested that the approach could potentially be generalized to other disease states and immunological phenotypes. A group of highly shared sequence variants was considered likely to be a technical artifact of the sequencing pipeline. A further reported finding was that TCR beta sequences accurately predicted the HLA-A and HLA-B alleles for most subjects in the first cohort. A few of the identified cytomegalovirus-associated TCR beta chains were confirmed in vitro to be specific for cytomegalovirus antigens. The classifier was reported to diagnose cytomegalovirus status with high specificity and sensitivity in both the original cohort and the validation cohort. In a later analysis, the rate of TCR association differed among HLA loci, with DRB1 alleles having the most associated TCRs and HLA-C alleles having the fewest.

The method behind the library was the immunoSEQ multiplex PCR assay. For the multiplex PCR, a mixture combining 60 forward primers for TCR Vbeta segments and 13 reverse primers for TCR Jbeta segments was used. Amplification of the CDR3 region of rearranged TCR beta genes was performed with a multiplex PCR assay on genomic DNA. The amplified TCR beta libraries were sequenced on the Illumina HiSeq System as 87-base-pair reads. The published analysis was carried out like this. Across the 700 or so repertoires, a later analysis counted some 81 million unique TCR beta chains, approximately 10 million of which were shared by at least two donors. To remove PCR and sequencing errors, raw reads were error-corrected and collapsed into unique sequences using a nearest-neighbor algorithm that merged closely related sequences. CDR3 sequences were aligned to IMGT reference sequences to assign V, D and J gene segments. For a sequence to be retained, a match of at least six nucleotides was required to both a V gene segment and a J gene segment. A rearrangement was called productive if the CDR3 had no stop codons and remained in frame with V and J, and every other rearrangement was called non-productive. Following IMGT convention, CDR3 was defined as the stretch from the second conserved V-encoded cysteine up to the conserved J-encoded phenylalanine. In an earlier analysis of some 550 of the donors, sequences lacking an unambiguous match to a single V gene segment were excluded. In an earlier analysis of several hundred of the donors, V segments were called functional above 56.7% productive rearrangements and were called segregating when the between-donor standard deviation exceeded 5%. A statistical classification framework was developed to diagnose cytomegalovirus status using the catalog of TCR beta chain sequences. V and J gene assignment, in a later analysis, came from comparing TCR nucleotide sequences with IMGT/GENE-DB human TR gene sequences. The TCRdist pipeline was used in a later analysis to assign CDR3 sequences and most-parsimonious VDJ recombination scenarios. In a later analysis, every TCR beta chain was defined by the combination of its CDR3 amino acid sequence and its V-gene family, and reads without a unique V-gene family were dropped. A later analysis removed several hundred highly shared, low-generation-probability nucleotide sequences to deal with suspected cross-contamination and a sequencing artifact. For each public chain, a later analysis derived a clonal expansion index from normalized ranks of inferred template counts within each repertoire. In a later analysis, generation probabilities were computed using a VDJ recombination model fitted to out-of-frame rearrangements, and the results were checked against IGoR. In a later analysis, hypergeometric tests were used to score TCR-TCR, TCR-HLA and TCR-CMV co-occurrence, with a repertoire-size bias correction applied to TCR pairs. In a later analysis, false discovery rates were estimated by permuting HLA or CMV assignments 20 times. A later analysis grouped co-occurring TCRs with DBSCAN, adding TCRdist sequence similarity when clustering within HLA-allele-positive subsets. Co-occurrence clustering excluded repertoires with fewer than 30,000 or more than 120,000 public chains, plus five with anomalous nucleotide sharing. This immuneACCESS table, as held by TCRdb, lists in-frame sequences with V and J called but not all clones. Of the missing ones, under half trace to an unresolved V gene in checked studies; the others have no known cause. Clonal size and the V and J genes are those of that table, whereas D and trimming came from the DNA. The sample table includes more than 95,000 clones. The ten largest clones take up roughly 2% of the sample.

At the junction V is shortened by 0 bases and J by 1 base, with 19 bases in between. CDR3 length: 19 amino acids, cysteine to phenylalanine. Just CDR3 DNA is preserved here, 57 bases in frame from base 1. Looking up the germline V gene yields CDR1 MGHRA and CDR2 YSYEKL. The cohort consisted of fewer than 700 healthy bone marrow donors. At the time of sampling, all cohort members were nominally healthy, though unrecorded immune exposures were likely present. The donor tested CMV seronegative, placing the donor among the 350 or so seronegative members of the cohort. Each donor provided a peripheral blood sample, and peripheral blood mononuclear cells were used for TCR beta sequencing. The Qiagen DNeasy Blood Extraction Kit was used to extract genomic DNA from the blood cell samples.

The chain is assembled from TRBV4-1 and TRBJ2-4; possibly the D gene is TRBD2, per 5 matching bases. The clonotype originates from a middle-aged man in good health and CMV-seronegative. Input material: PBMCs. The CDR3: CASSQEFIVGGLAKNIQYF. The DNA sequence follows: TGCGCCAGCAGCCAAGAATTCATCGTGGGTGGACTTGCCAAAAACATTCAGTACTTC.